This TCR beta chain was retrieved from a study of blood T cell repertoires in COVID-19. Whole-study context: Acute-phase and convalescent COVID-19 samples originated in the United States, Italy and Spain. From T cells, B-cell-depleted T cells, or PBMCs came the material, which was cDNA or gDNA.

Patients in Seattle were enrolled during active infection, then followed longitudinally. The CDR3 has 14 residues. CDR1 is MGHRA, CDR2 YSYEKL, per germline. The ends were cut back, 6 bases at V and 6 bases at J, with 18 bases in the middle. Original methodology: Amplifying reference gene primers gave estimates of nucleated cell counts. Profiling relied on immunoSEQ multiplex PCR, and the TCRdb table lists in-frame clones only, not all of them. For V, J and clone size, that table is used; D and trimming come from the DNA. The sample gives 250,000 to 300,000 clones, 85% to 90% of which show up once; approximately 10% is in the top ten. This clone showed up just once.

Material: peripheral blood. The TCR originated in a woman between 25 and 40 years old with COVID-19, enrolled during active disease. The V gene is TRBV4-1, the J gene TRBJ2-7; perhaps TRBD2 as D (5 bases). CDR3 nucleotides: TGCGCCAGCAGTCCCGGTGGAGGATGGGGCGAGCAGTACTTC. As protein: CASSPGGGWGEQYF.